Below, 24 T cell receptor beta chains from the same sample are listed, as sequenced in a study of blood T cell repertoires in COVID-19. Here immunoSEQ multiplex PCR was the method, and the copy in TCRdb shows in-frame clones only, minus some. The table shows approximately 200,000 clones, with under 90% occurring only once. The material sequenced was peripheral blood. The receptors originated from a woman aged 80 or over with COVID-19, enrolled during active disease.

This CDR3 is CASSITSPNEQFF. The DNA for the CDR3 is TGTGCCAGCAGCATCACAAGTCCTAATGAGCAGTTCTTC. The chain carries TRBV9 and TRBJ2-1; unclear D gene. V lost 4 bases to trimming and J lost 7 bases, with 12 bases between them. The germline V gene has CDR1 SGDLS and CDR2 YYNGEE. The CDR3 totals 13 residues.

This rearrangement joins TRBV7-8 to TRBJ1-4; perhaps TRBD1 as D (6 bases). CDR3 length: 18 residues. Trimming pared 7 bases from V and 3 bases from J, leaving 24 bases between. CDR1 and CDR2 (germline): SGHVS, FQNEAQ. The CDR3 coding sequence is TGTGCCAGCAAATATGGCGGCAGAATCGCAGGGGCTAATGAAAAACTGTTTTTT. The encoded protein is CASKYGGRIAGANEKLFF.

This clone showed up just once. The chain carries TRBV4-2 and TRBJ1-4; no firm D call. Germline values: CDR1 LGHNA, CDR2 YNFKEQ. The CDR3 is made up of 17 amino acids. Between the trimmed V and J ends, which lost 4 bases and 5 bases, there was a span of 20 bases. The CDR3 sequence is CASSPLDSGAQNEKLFF. CDR3 in DNA: TGTGCCAGCAGCCCTTTGGATTCGGGAGCTCAAAATGAAAAACTGTTTTTT.

The CDR3 region is CASSQGDRGPFF. Here the CDR3 DNA reads TGCGCCAGCAGCCAAGGGGACAGGGGGCCTTTCTTT. The rearrangement links TRBV4-1 to TRBJ1-1; 12 bases map to TRBD1. Germline V CDR1 and CDR2: MGHRA, YSYEKL. Trimming at V came to 1 base and at J to 12 bases, leaving 0 bases not matched to a gene. The CDR3 runs 12 residues.

The chain links TRBV18 to TRBJ1-1; 7 nucleotides agree with TRBD1. The CDR3 has 16 residues. Germline V CDR1 and CDR2: KGHSH, LQKENI. V gave up 3 bases and J gave up 4 bases; unmatched junction bases: 11. CDR3 sequence: CASSPALQGWGTEAFF. DNA of the CDR3: TGTGCCAGCTCACCGGCGTTACAGGGGTGGGGCACTGAAGCTTTCTTT.

The chain joins TRBV6-5 to TRBJ1-1, with 9 bases that match TRBD1. Germline CDR1 is MNHEY and CDR2 is SVGAGI. The CDR3 totals 15 residues. The ends lost 7 bases at V and 5 bases at J; junction bases unmatched: 11. CDR3 region: CASKNNRGLETEAFF. For the CDR3, the DNA is TGTGCCAGCAAGAACAACAGGGGGCTGGAGACTGAAGCTTTCTTT.

V usage is TRBV4-1 and J usage is TRBJ2-3; tentatively, D is TRBD2 (7 bases). From germline, CDR1 is MGHRA and CDR2 YSYEKL. The CDR3 has 16 residues. V was shortened by 0 bases and J by 6 bases, with 16 bases between the two germline ends. CDR3 nucleotide sequence: TGCGCCAGCAGCCAAGAGAGAAGGGGGGGGCGGGATACGCAGTATTTT. Amino acid sequence: CASSQERRGGRDTQYF.

This clone has only one observation. This chain connects TRBV12-3 or TRBV12-4 to TRBJ1-6, with a possible D match to TRBD1 (6 bases). V was cut by 3 bases and J by 9 bases, with 9 bases left in between. The CDR3 is 13 amino acids. CDR3 loop: CASSFGQPSPLHF. CDR3 nucleotides: TGTGCCAGCAGTTTCGGACAGCCTTCACCCCTCCACTTT.

This clone is a singleton in its sample. This sequence joins TRBV29-1 and TRBJ1-4, with a weak D call TRBD1 (6 bases). The germline CDR1 and CDR2 sequences are SQVTM and ANQGSEA. This CDR3 has 13 amino acids. The V and J ends lost 2 bases and 5 bases respectively, with 9 bases between them. The DNA of the CDR3 is TGCAGCGTTGAAAGCAGGGGAAATGAAAAACTGTTTTTT. It codes for CSVESRGNEKLFF.

Only one count was recorded for this clone. The chain carries TRBV3-1 (or the pseudogene TRBV3-2) and TRBJ1-5; D remains ambiguous. The CDR3 runs 15 residues. V shed 2 bases and J shed 0 bases, with 8 bases lying between them. The germline CDR1 and CDR2 sequences are LGHDT and YNNKEL (reference sequence). In DNA form, the CDR3 reads TGTGCCAGCAGCCAATACGGGAATAGCAATCAGCCCCAGCATTTT. Translation: CASSQYGNSNQPQHF.

This chain connects TRBV10-3 to TRBJ2-3, with a tentative D call TRBD2 (6 bases). V was pared by 3 bases and J by 5 bases, with 15 bases between. The germline V gene encodes CDR1 ENHRY and CDR2 SYGVKD. The CDR3 is 15 residues long. CDR3 region: CAISEEGGRRDTQYF. The CDR3 DNA is TGTGCCATCAGTGAAGAAGGAGGGCGGAGAGATACGCAGTATTTT.

The rearrangement links TRBV5-1 to TRBJ1-2, with D unresolved. The CDR3 sequence is 14 residues long. Germline assignment: CDR1 SGHRS and CDR2 YFSETQ. Trimming took off 3 bases at V and 7 bases at J, with 16 bases between the two ends. Written as DNA, the CDR3 is TGCGCCAGCAGCTCCCTCGACACCAAAACTGGCTACACCTTC. This encodes CASSSLDTKTGYTF. Using reference TRBV5-1 and TRBJ1-2 for the parts outside the CDR3, the full variable domain is KAGVTQTPRYLIKTRGQQVTLSCSPISGHRSVSWYQQTPGQGLQFLFEYFSETQRNKGNFPGRFSGRQFSNSRSEMNVSTLELGDSALYLCASSSLDTKTGYTFGSGTRLTVV.

The chain joins TRBV19 to TRBJ1-3; D is possibly TRBD1 (5 bases). Germline V gene lookup returns CDR1 LNHDA and CDR2 SQIVND (reference sequence). There are 13 residues in the CDR3. V gave up 6 bases and J gave up 4 bases, with 10 bases separating them. CDR3 in DNA: TGTGCCAGTAGGAGACAGAACGGAAACACCATATATTTT. Its protein product is CASRRQNGNTIYF.

V and J are TRBV6-5 and TRBJ1-6, with D unclear. The CDR3 has 15 residues. Germline V lookup: CDR1 MNHEY, CDR2 SVGAGI. Deletions cut 6 bases from V and 7 bases from J, with 16 bases between. CDR3 residues: CASRLTSRQNSPLHF. DNA of the CDR3: TGTGCCAGCAGGCTTACGTCCAGGCAAAATTCACCCCTCCACTTT.

This clone was seen just once. The DNA of the CDR3 is TGTGCCAGCTCACCACCCGGGGTCACTGGAAACACCATATATTTT. Encoded protein: CASSPPGVTGNTIYF. J is TRBJ1-3 and V is TRBV18; D is unclear. V was clipped by 0 bases and J by 2 bases, with 8 bases between them. The V gene's germline CDR1 is KGHSH and CDR2 LQKENI. The CDR3 runs to 15 residues.

The chain couples TRBV7-9 to TRBJ1-5, with 7 bases fitting TRBD1. The germline V gene encodes CDR1 SEHNR and CDR2 FQNEAQ (reference sequence). The CDR3 spans 15 residues. J lost 4 bases, V lost 7 bases, and 10 bases had no gene match. CDR3 region: CASTPGGTENQPQHF. The CDR3 coding sequence is TGTGCCAGCACCCCTGGAGGGACAGAGAATCAGCCCCAGCATTTT.

CDR3 coding DNA: TGCGCCAGCAGCTTGCAGGGGCCGGCTAACTATGGCTACACCTTC. Translation gives CASSLQGPANYGYTF. The rearrangement links TRBV5-1 to TRBJ1-2; maybe TRBD1 (6 bases). Trimming shortened V by 1 base and J by 0 bases, and 10 bases separated the two germline ends. This CDR3 region has 15 residues. CDR1 and CDR2 from the germline V gene are SGHRS and YFSETQ.

This clone was seen just once. The gene calls are TRBV7-9 and TRBJ2-3; no definite D call. In germline, CDR1 is SEHNR, CDR2 FQNEAQ (reference sequence). With 5 bases removed from V and 0 bases from J, the gap between germline ends came to 15 bases. This CDR3 is 16 amino acids long. In DNA, the CDR3 is TGTGCCAGCAGCCCCTTATTTCGTGAGAGCACAGATACGCAGTATTTT. Translated: CASSPLFRESTDTQYF. The full variable domain, rest sourced from reference TRBV7-9 and TRBJ2-3, is DTGVSQNPRHKITKRGQNVTFRCDPISEHNRLYWYRQTLGQGPEFLTYFQNEAQLEKSRLLSDRFSAERPKGSFSTLEIQRTEQGDSAMYLCASSPLFRESTDTQYFGPGTRLTVL.

The gene calls are TRBV2 and TRBJ2-5; a possible D gene is TRBD1 (6 bases). V gave up 10 bases and J gave up 2 bases, with 8 bases separating them. The CDR3 runs 11 residues. The germline CDR1 and CDR2 sequences are SNHLY and FYNNEI. CDR3 sequence: CATGQQETQYF. The CDR3 region has the DNA TGTGCCACCGGACAGCAAGAGACCCAGTACTTC. Full variable domain (outside the CDR3, taken from reference TRBV2 and TRBJ2-5): EPEVTQTPSHQVTQMGQEVILRCVPISNHLYFYWYRQILGQKVEFLVSFYNNEISEKSEIFDDQFSVERPDGSNFTLKIRSTKLEDSAMYFCATGQQETQYFGPGTRLLVL.

J is TRBJ1-5 and V is TRBV6-1, with TRBD1 identical over 7 bases. The CDR3 has 15 amino acids. V dropped 2 bases and J dropped 5; count of bases not matched to a gene: 6. Germline CDR1 reads MNHNS; CDR2 reads SASEGT. CDR3: CASSEIGDSYQPQHF. CDR3 coding DNA: TGTGCCAGCAGTGAAATAGGGGACAGCTATCAGCCCCAGCATTTT.

This sequence joins TRBV5-1 and TRBJ1-1; D remains ambiguous. Trimming stripped 7 bases from V and 4 bases from J, with 14 bases between. This CDR3 contains 13 residues. Germline V gene sequence: CDR1 SGHRS, CDR2 YFSETQ. This CDR3 is CASYTIEGTEAFF. The DNA of the CDR3 is TGCGCCAGCTACACCATTGAGGGCACTGAAGCTTTCTTT.

This clone has a single count. The rearrangement links TRBV7-9 to TRBJ2-1, with D uncertain. The CDR3 extends over 15 amino acids. Germline CDR1 is SEHNR and CDR2 is FQNEAQ (reference sequence). V was clipped by 4 bases and J by 5 bases, with 15 bases between them. This chain's CDR3 is CASSSLRRLNNEQFF. CDR3 coding DNA: TGTGCCAGCAGCTCACTCCGGAGACTCAACAATGAGCAGTTCTTC.

This clone was picked up a small number of times. This chain uses TRBV18 with TRBJ2-2, with TRBD2 as a possible D gene (6 bases). V gave up 1 base and J gave up 2 bases, with 11 bases separating them. CDR1 and CDR2 (germline): KGHSH, LQKENI. The CDR3 contains 16 residues. The CDR3, as DNA: TGTGCCAGCTCACCACAGGCGGGGCGAAACACCGGGGAGCTGTTTTTT. Encoded protein: CASSPQAGRNTGELFF.

The V call is TRBV18, the J call TRBJ2-3; 15 bases are shared with TRBD2. CDR3 length: 18 amino acids. Germline V gene sequence: CDR1 KGHSH, CDR2 LQKENI. V gave up 3 bases and J gave up 0 bases; unmatched junction bases: 4. As DNA, the CDR3 is TGTGCCAGCTCACCTCGAGGACTAGCGGGAGGGAGCACAGATACGCAGTATTTT. This translates into CASSPRGLAGGSTDTQYF.